This T cell receptor (beta chain) was recorded in a study of blood T cell repertoires in COVID-19. Study details: Material from acute and convalescent COVID-19 was sourced from the United States, Italy and Spain. Sources were T cells, B-cell-depleted T cells, or PBMCs; the material itself was cDNA or gDNA.

How the authors handled the data: From reference gene primer amplification, estimates of nucleated cell counts were derived. TCRdb's table, derived via immunoSEQ multiplex PCR, lists solely in-frame clones and lacks some. The V and J calls and clone size were taken over from that table, and D and trimming were inferred from the DNA. The table records more than 90,000 clones, around 85% of them present only once. Enrolled during active infection, Seattle patients were then followed longitudinally. The TCR comes from a woman aged 60 to 75 with COVID-19, enrolled during active disease. The sequenced material came from peripheral blood.

Here the CDR3 reads CASSLIRSDTQYF. Written as DNA, the CDR3 is TGCGCCAGCAGCTTGATACGGAGCGATACGCAGTATTTT. The rearrangement links TRBV5-1 to TRBJ2-3; D uncertain. The germline V gene encodes CDR1 SGHRS and CDR2 YFSETQ. Trimming took 1 base from V and 6 from J, leaving 9 bases between them. The CDR3 consists of 13 residues. The complete variable domain, with remaining parts taken from reference TRBV5-1 and TRBJ2-3, reads KAGVTQTPRYLIKTRGQQVTLSCSPISGHRSVSWYQQTPGQGLQFLFEYFSETQRNKGNFPGRFSGRQFSNSRSEMNVSTLELGDSALYLCASSLIRSDTQYFGPGTRLTVL.